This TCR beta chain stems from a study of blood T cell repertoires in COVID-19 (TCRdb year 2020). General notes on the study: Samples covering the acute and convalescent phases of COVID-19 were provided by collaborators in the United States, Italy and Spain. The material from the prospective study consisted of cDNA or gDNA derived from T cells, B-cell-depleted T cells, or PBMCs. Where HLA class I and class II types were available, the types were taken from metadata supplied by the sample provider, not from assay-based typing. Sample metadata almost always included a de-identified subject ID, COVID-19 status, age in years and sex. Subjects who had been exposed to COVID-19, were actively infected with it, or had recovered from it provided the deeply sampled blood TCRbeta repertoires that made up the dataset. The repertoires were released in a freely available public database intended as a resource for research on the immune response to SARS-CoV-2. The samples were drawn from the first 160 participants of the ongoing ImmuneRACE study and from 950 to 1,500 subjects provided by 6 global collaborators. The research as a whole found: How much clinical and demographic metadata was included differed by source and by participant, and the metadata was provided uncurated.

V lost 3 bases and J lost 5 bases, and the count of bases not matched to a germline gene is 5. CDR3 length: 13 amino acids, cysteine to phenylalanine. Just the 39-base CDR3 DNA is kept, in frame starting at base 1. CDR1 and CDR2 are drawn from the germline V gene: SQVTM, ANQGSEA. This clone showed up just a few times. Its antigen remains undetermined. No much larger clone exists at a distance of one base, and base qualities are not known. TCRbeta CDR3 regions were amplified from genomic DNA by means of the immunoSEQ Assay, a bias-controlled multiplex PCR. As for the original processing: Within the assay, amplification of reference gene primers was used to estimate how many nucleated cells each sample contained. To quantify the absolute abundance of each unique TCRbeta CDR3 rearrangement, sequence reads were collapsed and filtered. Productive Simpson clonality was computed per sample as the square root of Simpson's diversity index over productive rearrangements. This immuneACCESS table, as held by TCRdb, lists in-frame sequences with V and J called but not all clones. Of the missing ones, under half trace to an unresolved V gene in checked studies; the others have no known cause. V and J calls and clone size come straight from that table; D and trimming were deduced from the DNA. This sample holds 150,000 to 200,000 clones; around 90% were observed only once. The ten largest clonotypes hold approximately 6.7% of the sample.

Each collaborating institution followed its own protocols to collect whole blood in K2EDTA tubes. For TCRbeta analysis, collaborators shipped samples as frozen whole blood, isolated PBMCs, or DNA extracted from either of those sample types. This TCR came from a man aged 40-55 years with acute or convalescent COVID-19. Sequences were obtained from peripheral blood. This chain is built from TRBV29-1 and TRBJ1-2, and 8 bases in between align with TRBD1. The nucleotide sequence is TGCAGCGTTGATAACACAGGGGGGTATGGCTACACCTTC. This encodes CSVDNTGGYGYTF.